Listed below are T cell receptor beta chains from one sample, sequenced in a study of technical replicates of blood from several donors. The table came from immunoSEQ multiplex PCR; TCRdb's copy has only in-frame clones and leaves some out. The table includes some 80,000 clones, roughly 95% detected once. The sequencing input was T cells isolated from PBMCs. The origin of the receptors is a human donor in good health. The CDR3 runs from the conserved cysteine through the conserved F or W. A D gene is named only where the DNA matches it firmly. The size of a clone is reported for some rows only, either as once, few or many, or as a class for expanded clones.

TRBV6-1,TRBD1,once,TRBJ1-2,CASSEGWDRVLYGYTF,TGTGCCAGCAGTGAAGGGTGGGACAGGGTACTTTATGGCTACACCTTC
TRBV7-9,-,-,TRBJ1-2,CASSKSSGVDYGYTF,TGTGCCAGCAGCAAATCCTCAGGGGTGGACTATGGCTACACCTTC
TRBV5-1,-,-,TRBJ1-4,CASSQDSPNEKLFF,TGCGCCAGCAGCCAGGACAGCCCGAATGAAAAACTGTTTTTT
TRBV28,TRBD2,once,TRBJ2-1,CASSPTPGRREQFF,TGTGCCAGCAGTCCGACCCCCGGGAGGCGAGAGCAGTTCTTC
TRBV18,-,-,TRBJ2-1,CASSQDSYNEQFF,TGTGCCAGCTCCCAGGACTCCTACAATGAGCAGTTCTTC
TRBV27,-,-,TRBJ2-1,CASSLLDGNYNEQFF,TGTGCCAGCAGTTTATTGGACGGGAACTACAATGAGCAGTTCTTC
TRBV6-4,-,-,TRBJ1-5,CASPMNQPQHF,TGTGCCAGCCCTATGAATCAGCCCCAGCATTTT
TRBV27,-,-,TRBJ2-2,CASSFRVTGELFF,TGTGCCAGCAGTTTCAGGGTTACCGGGGAGCTGTTTTTT
TRBV5-4,-,-,TRBJ1-4,CASSLSQANEKLFF,TGTGCCAGCAGCTTGTCCCAGGCTAATGAAAAACTGTTTTTT
TRBV29-1,-,-,TRBJ1-3,CSVNGLGRFGNTIYF,TGCAGCGTTAACGGGCTTGGGAGATTTGGAAACACCATATATTTT
TRBV4-3,TRBD2,-,TRBJ2-3,CASSQAGGPQDTQYF,TGCGCCAGCAGCCAAGCGGGAGGGCCCCAAGATACGCAGTATTTT